These T cell receptor beta chains were read from a single sample in a study of neoadjuvant nivolumab and ipilimumab in lung cancer. Using immunoSEQ multiplex PCR, the repertoire was profiled, and TCRdb retains in-frame clones only, with some absent. The sample lists 25,000 to 35,000 clones; about 92% were seen once. The source was peripheral blood, collected after neoadjuvant nivolumab, alone or with ipilimumab, at or shortly before surgery. These receptors were taken from an adult with non-small cell lung cancer. Each CDR3 is given with its conserved first and last residue. A D gene is named only where the DNA matches it firmly. Clone size is shown for a subset of rows, as once, few, many or a class of expanded clone.

>TRBD1|TRBV6-5|TRBJ1-2|-
TGTGCCAGCAGAACGACAGGGAATGGCTACACCTTC
CASRTTGNGYTF
>-|TRBV5-4|TRBJ1-4|-
TGTGCCAGCAGCCCCGACGGGCCTAATGAAAAACTGTTTTTT
CASSPDGPNEKLFF
>TRBD1|TRBV27|TRBJ2-1|once
TGTGCCAGCAATACAGGGGGCGCCGGCAATGAGCAGTTCTTC
CASNTGGAGNEQFF
>TRBD1|TRBV7-8|TRBJ2-7|-
TGTGCCAGCAGCTTAGCTGCCCGGGGGACAGGACACTACGAGCAGTACTTC
CASSLAARGTGHYEQYF
>TRBD1|TRBV19|TRBJ1-2|-
TGTGCCAGTAATGATATCGGTACAGGGGGCGGGTATGGCTACACCTTC
CASNDIGTGGGYGYTF
>-|TRBV6-1|TRBJ1-2|-
TGTGCCAGCAGGGAGGGGATTGGCTACACCTTC
CASREGIGYTF
>-|TRBV5-1|TRBJ2-1|-
TGCGCCAGCAGCTTCGGTCTAGTCAACAATGAGCAGTTCTTC
CASSFGLVNNEQFF
>-|TRBV10-2|TRBJ2-2|-
TGCGCCAGCAGTGAGGGTAGCGGAAACACCGGGGAGCTGTTTTTT
CASSEGSGNTGELFF
>-|TRBV7-9|TRBJ1-3|-
TGTGCCAGCAGCTCCGACGTTCCCCGAAACACCATATATTTT
CASSSDVPRNTIYF
>-|TRBV29-1|TRBJ1-1|-
TGCAGCGCGCACATAGACTGGAACACTGAAGCTTTCTTT
CSAHIDWNTEAFF
>-|TRBV6-1|TRBJ2-1|-
TGTGCCAGCTGTCAGGGTTCGTCGTACAATGAGCAGTTCTTC
CASCQGSSYNEQFF
>TRBD2|TRBV6-4|TRBJ2-7|few
TGTGCCAGCAGTCCTTCCAGCGGGGCCTCCTACGAGCAGTACTTC
CASSPSSGASYEQYF
>-|TRBV27|TRBJ1-2|-
TGTGCCAGCAGCCTATTAGGCCAGGGAGGGTATGGCTACACCTTC
CASSLLGQGGYGYTF
>-|TRBV14|TRBJ2-4|few
TGTGCCAGCAGCCCCCGAAGGGGGGCTAGGAACATTCAGTACTTC
CASSPRRGARNIQYF
>-|TRBV6-6|TRBJ1-5|-
TGTGCCAGCAGTCCCGCAGGGGATAATCAGCCCCAGCATTTT
CASSPAGDNQPQHF
>TRBD2|TRBV4-1|TRBJ2-5|-
TGCGCCAGCAGCCTTGGGGGAGGGGAGACCCAGTACTTC
CASSLGGGETQYF
>-|TRBV6-5|TRBJ1-1|-
TGTGCCAGCAGTCCTGACAGGTTAAACACTGAAGCTTTCTTT
CASSPDRLNTEAFF
>TRBD1|TRBV14|TRBJ2-7|-
TGTGCCAGCAGCCCCCCGGGACAGTTATACGAGCAGTACTTC
CASSPPGQLYEQYF
>-|TRBV5-1|TRBJ2-1|once
TGCGCCAGCAGCCCCCCCGGGACTGAGCCTACCTACAATGAGCAGTTCTTC
CASSPPGTEPTYNEQFF
>-|TRBV2|TRBJ1-5|-
TGTGCCAGCAGTGGGGGTCGCGAGAGGCCCCAGCATTTT
CASSGGRERPQHF
>-|TRBV6-5|TRBJ2-1|-
TGTGCCAGCAGTCGAGGAGGGTCTAGTGAGCAGTTCTTC
CASSRGGSSEQFF
>TRBD1|TRBV11-2|TRBJ1-2|-
TGTGCCAGCAGCTTAGGGGACAGATATGGCTACACCTTC
CASSLGDRYGYTF
>TRBD2|TRBV10-2|TRBJ2-7|once
TGCGCCAGCAGTGGACTCCTAGCGGCGAGCTCCTACGAGCAGTACTTC
CASSGLLAASSYEQYF
>TRBD1|TRBV5-5|TRBJ1-2|-
TGTGCCAGCAGCACGACAGGGCGAACATATGGCTACACCTTC
CASSTTGRTYGYTF
>-|TRBV5-1|TRBJ2-2|-
TGCGCCAGCAGCTTGGGTGGGAACACCGGGGAGCTGTTTTTT
CASSLGGNTGELFF
>-|TRBV10-1|TRBJ2-2|-
TGCGCCAGCACACTTACCAGGGATGACACCGGGGAGCTGTTTTTT
CASTLTRDDTGELFF
>TRBD1|TRBV5-1|TRBJ1-1|-
TGCGCCAGCAGCTTCCCGGACAGGGGATTGGGGACTGAAGCTTTCTTT
CASSFPDRGLGTEAFF
>-|TRBV5-1|TRBJ2-5|-
TGCGCCAGCAAGGACCTCATGGGAGAGACCCAGTACTTC
CASKDLMGETQYF
>-|TRBV27|TRBJ2-7|once
TGTGCCAGCGGAAACCTGGGCAGCTCCTACGAGCAGTACTTC
CASGNLGSSYEQYF
>-|TRBV7-6|TRBJ1-1|-
TGTGCCAGCAGCTTGCGACTGAACACTGAAGCTTTCTTT
CASSLRLNTEAFF
>TRBD2|TRBV29-1|TRBJ2-3|-
TGCAGCGTTGATAAACGGGGGGACGCGCAGTATTTT
CSVDKRGDAQYF
>TRBD1|TRBV5-4|TRBJ2-5|-
TGTGCCAGCAGCTTGGTACAAGCAGGGGGCATAGAGACCCAGTACTTC
CASSLVQAGGIETQYF
>-|TRBV2|TRBJ2-3|-
TGTGCCAGCAGTATCTCAAATACGCAGTATTTT
CASSISNTQYF
>TRBD1|TRBV5-8|TRBJ1-5|-
TGTGCCAGCAGCCGGGGACAGACTAATCAGCCCCAGCATTTT
CASSRGQTNQPQHF
>TRBD1|TRBV4-1|TRBJ2-2|-
TGCGCCAGCAGCCAAGGCGGGACAGGGAACACCGGGGAGCTGTTTTTT
CASSQGGTGNTGELFF
>-|TRBV9|TRBJ1-5|-
TGTGCCAGCAGCTTCAATAGCAATCAGCCCCAGCATTTT
CASSFNSNQPQHF